This T cell receptor beta chain came from a study of vaccination and CD4 T cells after COVID-19. CDR1 and CDR2 (germline): MNHNS, SASEGT. The CDR3 is 15 residues long. Trimming removed 9 bases from V and 0 bases from J, with 17 bases in between. Treatment here: approximately 9-day PBMC culture with coronavirus spike peptide pools or control peptides (ViraFEST assay). An Oncomine TCR Beta short-read assay was used to sequence the DNA from cultured CD4+ T cells. In TCRdb, the PCR reads were re-called with MiXCR into one record per CDR3 protein. The repertoire holds roughly 19,000 distinct CDR3 sequences, with about 68% as singletons. A word on this clonotype: Its target is unknown.

Findings and caveats of the study: Spike mono-reactivity was shown by 304 of 307 vaccine-specific clones in convalescent patients.

The TCR originated in a human donor who had recovered from COVID-19. The sample consisted of CD4+ T cells from blood, cultured in vitro. This chain links TRBV6-1 with TRBJ1-2; D unresolved. The CDR3 bases are TGTGCCAGTATCCCCACGACGGGGACTAACTATGGCTACACCTTC. Encoded protein: CASIPTTGTNYGYTF.